This T cell receptor (beta chain) was observed in a study of T cells in Graves' hyperthyroidism and ophthalmopathy. Overall study context: Before any treatment, at initial diagnosis, peripheral blood was collected.

Per germline, CDR1 SEHNR and CDR2 FQNEAQ (reference sequence). There are 15 residues in the CDR3. Findings of the study overall: Ophthalmopathy and stable hyperthyroidism were told apart by a 13 V-J model.

This clonotype was seen many times. Its specificity is unknown. One junction end does not reproduce the germline sequence, and a read error may be involved. RNA transcripts yielded amplified TCR beta CDR3 regions. The study used the HTBI primer set for a first-round RT-PCR of the TCR CDR3. TCRdb analysed the multiplex PCR reads with MiXCR anew, one entry per CDR3 protein. This table holds approximately 300,000 distinct CDR3 sequences, roughly 17% found once. The receptor comes from a man in his thirties or forties with Graves' hyperthyroidism. This chain uses TRBV7-9 with TRBJ2-7; 10 bases map to TRBD2. Material: blood. The CDR3 here is CASSLASGSTYEQYF. Written as DNA, the CDR3 is TGTGCCAGCAGCCTAGCTAGCGGGAGCACCTACGAGCAGTACTTC.